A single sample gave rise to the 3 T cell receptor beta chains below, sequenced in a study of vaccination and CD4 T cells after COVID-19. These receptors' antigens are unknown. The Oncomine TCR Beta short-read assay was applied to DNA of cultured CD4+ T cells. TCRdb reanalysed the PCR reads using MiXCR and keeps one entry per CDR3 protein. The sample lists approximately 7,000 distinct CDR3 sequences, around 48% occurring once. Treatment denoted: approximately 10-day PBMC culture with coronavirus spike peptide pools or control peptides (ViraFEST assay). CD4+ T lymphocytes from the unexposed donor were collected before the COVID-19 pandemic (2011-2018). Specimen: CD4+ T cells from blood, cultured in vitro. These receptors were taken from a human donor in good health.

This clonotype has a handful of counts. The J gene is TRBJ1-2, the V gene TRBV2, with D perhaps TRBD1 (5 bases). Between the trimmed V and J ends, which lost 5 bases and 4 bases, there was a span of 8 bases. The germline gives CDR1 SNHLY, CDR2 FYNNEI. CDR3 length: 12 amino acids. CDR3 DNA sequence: TGTGCCAGCAGTCAGGGCTTCTATGGCTACACCTTC. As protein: CASSQGFYGYTF.

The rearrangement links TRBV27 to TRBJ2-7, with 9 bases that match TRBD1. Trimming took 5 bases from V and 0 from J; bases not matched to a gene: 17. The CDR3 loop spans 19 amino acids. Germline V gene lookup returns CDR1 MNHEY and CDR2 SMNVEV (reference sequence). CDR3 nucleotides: TGTGCCAGCAGTCCCCGAGGGACAGGGCTCATCGCGACCTCCTACGAGCAGTACTTC. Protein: CASSPRGTGLIATSYEQYF.

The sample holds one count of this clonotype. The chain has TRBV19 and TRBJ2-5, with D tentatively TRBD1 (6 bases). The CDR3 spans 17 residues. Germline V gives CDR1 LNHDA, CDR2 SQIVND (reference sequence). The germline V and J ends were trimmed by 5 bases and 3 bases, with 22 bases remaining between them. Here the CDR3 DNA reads TGTGCCAGTAGTTCTTGGGACATTTATCGGACGGAAGAGACCCAGTACTTC. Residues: CASSSWDIYRTEETQYF.